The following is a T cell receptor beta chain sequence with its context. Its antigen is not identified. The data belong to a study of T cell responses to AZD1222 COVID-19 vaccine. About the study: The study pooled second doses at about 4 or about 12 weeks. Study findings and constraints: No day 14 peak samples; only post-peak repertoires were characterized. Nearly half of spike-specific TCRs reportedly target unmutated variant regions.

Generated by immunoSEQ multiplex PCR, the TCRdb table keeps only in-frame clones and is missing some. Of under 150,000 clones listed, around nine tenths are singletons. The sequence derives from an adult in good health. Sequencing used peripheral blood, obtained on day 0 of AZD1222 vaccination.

CDR3 region: CAISDWGQGVSNYGYTF. The CDR3 coding sequence is TGTGCCATCAGTGATTGGGGACAGGGGGTATCTAACTATGGCTACACCTTC. The chain has TRBV10-3 and TRBJ1-2; 11 bases fit TRBD1. V gave up 3 bases and J gave up 0 bases; unmatched junction bases: 6. The CDR3 has 17 amino acids. CDR1 is ENHRY, CDR2 SYGVKD, per germline.